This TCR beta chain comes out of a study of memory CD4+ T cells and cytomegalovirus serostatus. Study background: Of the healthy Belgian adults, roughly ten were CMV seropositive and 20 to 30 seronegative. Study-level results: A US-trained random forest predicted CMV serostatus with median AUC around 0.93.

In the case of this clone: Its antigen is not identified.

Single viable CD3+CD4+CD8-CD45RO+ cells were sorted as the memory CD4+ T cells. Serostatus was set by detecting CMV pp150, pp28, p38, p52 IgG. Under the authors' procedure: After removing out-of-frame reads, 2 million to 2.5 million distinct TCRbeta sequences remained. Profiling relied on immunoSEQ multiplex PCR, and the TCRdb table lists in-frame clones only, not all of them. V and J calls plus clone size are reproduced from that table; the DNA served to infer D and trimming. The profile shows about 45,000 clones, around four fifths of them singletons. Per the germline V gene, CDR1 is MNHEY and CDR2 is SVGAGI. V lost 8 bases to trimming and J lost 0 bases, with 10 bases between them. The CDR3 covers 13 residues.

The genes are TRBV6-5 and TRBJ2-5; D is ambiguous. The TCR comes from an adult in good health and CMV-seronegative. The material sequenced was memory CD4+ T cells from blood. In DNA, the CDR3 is TGTGCCAGCGGGTCGGTGAACCAAGAGACCCAGTACTTC. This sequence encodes CASGSVNQETQYF.